A selection of T cell receptor beta chains follows, all from one sample in a study of T cell repertoires in cytomegalovirus infection. No antigens are known for them. From the reads, TCRdb called clonotypes with MiXCR, one entry per CDR3 protein. Of around 800,000 distinct CDR3 sequences in the sample, 30% to 35% were seen once. The source was cultured CD8+ T cells from PBMCs, collected from culture after CMV antigen stimulation. These receptors came from a human donor in good health (CMV status not recorded). Some clones in this sample may be carry-over from other donors' samples. Each CDR3 is given with its conserved first and last residue.

CASSVQQGTNYGYTF,TRBV6-1
CASGRTGVNTEAFF,TRBV5-4
CASSYTANEQFF,TRBV6-5
CASTDLGRGFADTQYF,TRBV7-9
CASSFETGGANQPQHF,TRBV12-3/TRBV12-4
CASSLTGQGRNGYTF,TRBV7-9
CASSPGLAGSTYEQYF,TRBV7-6
CASQTVNEQFF,TRBV12-3/TRBV12-4
CASSLTGITEAFF,TRBV19
CASSLVRLSTEAFF,TRBV12-3/TRBV12-4
CASSLGGGGNIQYF,TRBV7-2
CASEGGKHTDTQYF,TRBV6-1
CASSLTGDWDGYTF,TRBV11-2
CASSSPGQGAFEQYF,TRBV7-8
CLGLEFTDTQYF,TRBV2
CASSPWTSGDKMETQYF,TRBV7-8
CASSCMGDMYQPQHF,TRBV6-2/TRBV6-3
CSAPLFGTEAFF,TRBV20-1
CASSPMDRGLGNTIYF,TRBV27
CASSVPEANVLTF,TRBV7-6
CASYTHFREDRVSPLHF,TRBV2
CASSFDQGARGEQFF,TRBV7-9
CSAREYGQGADYGYTF,TRBV20-1
CASSLVQGTNTEAFF,TRBV7-9
CASSLIAGGRPGELFF,TRBV5-6
CASRAGGGNTGELFF,TRBV12-3/TRBV12-4
CASSRTSGVDTGELFF,TRBV18
CASSEERGARDTQYF,TRBV7-2
CASSQGWVGGGNNEQFF,TRBV4-3
CSVEDSYMNTEAFF,TRBV29-1
CASSEPLSQVDYGYTF,TRBV7-9
CAGSPDRSYNEQFF,TRBV7-6
CASSLMTNEQFF,TRBV12-3/TRBV12-4
CAISDQGNTGELFF,TRBV10-3
CATSDSGTGLTDTQYF,TRBV24-1
CATSGETGTKGGF,TRBV7-8
CASSYRPTNNEQFF,TRBV6-5
CASSWVSSTDTQYF,TRBV27
CASSMYRNNEQFF,TRBV19
CASSYHSTTNYGYTF,TRBV6-5
CASTDWWDPYSPLHF,TRBV7-2
CASSPGQVILDEQFF,TRBV12-3/TRBV12-4
CASSLSWSRNSPLHF,TRBV27
CASSLSGVDEQYF,TRBV27
CASSLDSIGSMNTEAFF,TRBV5-5